This T cell receptor (beta chain) was profiled in a study of CD4 T cells in relation to SARS-CoV-2 and coronaviruses. Study results and limitations: Monoreactive clones expanded significantly more to SARS-CoV-2 than crossreactive clones did.

Data came from immunoSEQ multiplex PCR; TCRdb stores just in-frame clones and leaves some out. The sample holds almost 20,000 clones, over 70% seen once. As concerns this clone: Its antigen is not known.

Germline values: CDR1 SGHTA, CDR2 FQGNSA. V was pared by 1 base and J by 3 bases, with 12 bases between. The CDR3 contains 15 residues. The unexposed donors gave CD4+ T cells in about 2010-2019, prior to COVID-19. The cells were cultured for about ten days before CD4+ T cells were isolated. Unexposed-donor CD4+ T cells were probed with SARS-CoV-2 S/N and four cold-coronavirus spikes, cells permitting. This clonotype was sampled from a human donor in good health. Sequenced input: CD4+ T cells from PBMCs, cultured in vitro. The chain combines TRBV7-2 with TRBJ2-5; D gene ambiguous. The CDR3 coding sequence is TGTGCCAGCAGCTTAGGGGCTAGTGCCGAAGAGACCCAGTACTTC. Protein product: CASSLGASAEETQYF.